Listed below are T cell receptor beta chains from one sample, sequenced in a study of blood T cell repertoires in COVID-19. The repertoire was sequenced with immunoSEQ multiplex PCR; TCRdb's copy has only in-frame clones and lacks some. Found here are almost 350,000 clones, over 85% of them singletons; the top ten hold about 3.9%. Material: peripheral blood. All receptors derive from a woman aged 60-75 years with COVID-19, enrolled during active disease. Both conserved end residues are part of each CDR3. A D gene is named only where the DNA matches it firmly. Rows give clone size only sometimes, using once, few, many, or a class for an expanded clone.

CDR3: CASSRQTRGTEAFF
DNA: TGTGCCAGCAGCCGCCAGACACGGGGGACGGAAGCTTTCTTT
J: TRBJ1-1
length: 14
D: -
size: -
V: TRBV14

CDR3: CASSRTWDYGYTF
DNA: TGTGCCAGCAGCAGGACATGGGACTATGGCTACACCTTC
J: TRBJ1-2
length: 13
D: -
size: -
V: TRBV6-5

CDR3: CASSQSSSGEETDTQYF
DNA: TGTGCCAGCAGCCAATCATCTAGCGGGGAGGAGACAGATACGCAGTATTTT
J: TRBJ2-3
length: 17
D: TRBD2
size: -
V: TRBV3-1/TRBV3-2

CDR3: CASSSKGSGNTGELFF
DNA: TGTGCCAGCAGCTCAAAGGGGTCGGGGAACACCGGGGAGCTGTTTTTT
J: TRBJ2-2
length: 16
D: -
size: -
V: TRBV7-3

CDR3: CSARELYGYTF
DNA: TGCAGTGCTAGAGAACTCTATGGCTACACCTTC
J: TRBJ1-2
length: 11
D: -
size: -
V: TRBV20-1

CDR3: CASIPTPGQGASSYNSPLHF
DNA: TGTGCCAGCATACCCACTCCGGGACAGGGGGCGAGCTCCTATAATTCACCCCTCCACTTT
J: TRBJ1-6
length: 20
D: TRBD1
size: -
V: TRBV28

CDR3: CASSLGLAGGPGTGELFF
DNA: TGCGCCAGCAGCTTAGGACTAGCGGGGGGGCCAGGCACCGGGGAGCTGTTTTTT
J: TRBJ2-2
length: 18
D: TRBD2
size: -
V: TRBV5-1

CDR3: CASSMDRNDYEQYF
DNA: TGTGCCAGCTCGATGGACAGGAATGACTACGAGCAGTACTTC
J: TRBJ2-7
length: 14
D: TRBD1
size: -
V: TRBV18

CDR3: CASSLKGQGSGELFF
DNA: TGTGCCAGCAGCTTAAAGGGACAGGGCTCCGGGGAGCTGTTTTTT
J: TRBJ2-2
length: 15
D: TRBD1
size: -
V: TRBV7-3

CDR3: CASRTGNTIYF
DNA: TGTGCCTCCAGAACTGGAAACACCATATATTTT
J: TRBJ1-3
length: 11
D: -
size: once
V: TRBV12-3/TRBV12-4

CDR3: CASSSVTDRGYEQYF
DNA: TGTGCCAGCAGCTCGGTGACGGACAGGGGGTACGAGCAGTACTTC
J: TRBJ2-7
length: 15
D: TRBD1
size: -
V: TRBV5-6

CDR3: CASSLSEGLPGELFF
DNA: TGTGCCAGCAGCTTAAGCGAGGGACTACCCGGGGAGCTGTTTTTT
J: TRBJ2-2
length: 15
D: TRBD2
size: once
V: TRBV11-1

CDR3: CASSPRQVYNEQFF
DNA: TGTGCCAGCAGTCCCCGACAGGTCTACAATGAGCAGTTCTTC
J: TRBJ2-1
length: 14
D: -
size: -
V: TRBV6-5

CDR3: CASSEFSWGRSGYNEQFF
DNA: TGTGCCAGCAGTGAATTCTCCTGGGGGAGGAGTGGATACAATGAGCAGTTCTTC
J: TRBJ2-1
length: 18
D: -
size: -
V: TRBV6-1

CDR3: CASSSNTGEEAFF
DNA: TGTGCCAGCAGTTCAAATACAGGGGAGGAAGCTTTCTTT
J: TRBJ1-1
length: 13
D: TRBD1
size: -
V: TRBV6-6

CDR3: CASFATGGTKLFF
DNA: TGTGCCAGCTTCGCGACGGGGGGGACTAAACTGTTTTTT
J: TRBJ1-4
length: 13
D: -
size: -
V: TRBV7-9

CDR3: CASSLTGGLPNEQYF
DNA: TGTGCCAGCAGCCTGACAGGGGGGTTGCCTAACGAGCAGTACTTC
J: TRBJ2-7
length: 15
D: TRBD1
size: many
V: TRBV7-9

CDR3: CASSPRGGNYGYTF
DNA: TGTGCCAGCAGCCCCAGGGGAGGGAACTATGGCTACACCTTC
J: TRBJ1-2
length: 14
D: -
size: once
V: TRBV7-9